This TCR beta chain was recovered during a study of cytomegalovirus exposure and HLA in healthy donors. About the research overall: In terms of ancestry, the Caucasian-associated cluster contained more than 65% of the approximately 400 genotyped donors.

Researchers ran the PCR with 60 Vbeta and 13 Jbeta primers. Method: immunoSEQ multiplex PCR; TCRdb's copy keeps in-frame clones and lacks some. The sample records about 170,000 clones, around 73% being singletons. In regard to this clone: The antigen is not known.

Study results and caveats: In an earlier analysis, about 87% or about 30%: the productive usage of most TCR beta V segments.

With 2 bases removed from V and 5 bases from J, the gap between germline ends came to 13 bases. CDR1 is KGHSH, CDR2 LQKENI, per germline. The CDR3 has 14 residues. The sequencing input was PBMCs. The clonotype originates from a woman younger than 35 in good health and CMV-seropositive. This chain links TRBV18 with TRBJ2-7, with a possible D match to TRBD2 (5 bases). The CDR3 protein is CASSPFRDSNEQYF. The DNA of the CDR3 is TGTGCCAGCTCACCATTCCGGGATTCGAACGAGCAGTACTTC.